The clone carrying this T cell receptor (beta chain) was seen at least ten times. The antigen is unknown. CDR3 size: 14 residues. V lost 1 base, J lost 1 base, and 7 bases lay in between. The germline V gene has CDR1 KGHSH and CDR2 LQKENI. The source material, RNA transcripts, was used to amplify TCR beta CDR3 regions. TCR CDR3 regions were first amplified by RT-PCR with HTBI primers. TCRdb analysed the multiplex PCR reads with MiXCR anew, one entry per CDR3 protein. The data hold some 650,000 distinct CDR3 sequences, with approximately 16% observed a single time. This sample is drawn from a study of T cells in Graves' hyperthyroidism and ophthalmopathy. Study-level findings and limits: Ophthalmopathy prediction by the model preceded onset by a median roughly 6 months.

The source is a woman aged 40 to 50 with Graves' ophthalmopathy. Material: blood. The chain recombines TRBV18 with TRBJ1-1; possibly TRBD1 for D (5 bases). This CDR3 reads CASSPLQANTEAFF. CDR3 sequence (DNA): TGTGCCAGCTCACCACTACAGGCGAACACTGAAGCTTTCTTT.